This TCR beta chain was profiled in a study of technical replicates of blood from a few donors. Using immunoSEQ multiplex PCR, the repertoire was profiled, and TCRdb retains in-frame clones only, with some absent. The sample records tens of thousands of clones, roughly 90% being singletons. The CDR3 is 15 residues long. Germline CDR1 reads SEHNR; CDR2 reads FQNEAQ (reference sequence). V was pared by 5 bases and J by 2 bases, with 16 bases between. A few counts support this clone. The rearrangement uses TRBV7-9 and TRBJ2-7, with D perhaps matching TRBD2 (6 bases). Sequenced: PBMCs. The clonotype originates from a human donor in good health. Some clones in this sample may be carry-over from other donors' samples. DNA of the CDR3: TGTGCCAGCAGCACGGCGGCGGGACGGACCTACGAGCAGTACTTC. Its protein product is CASSTAAGRTYEQYF.